This entry concerns a single TCR beta chain. What it binds is not known. The data belong to a study of T cell responses to AZD1222 COVID-19 vaccine. Findings of the study overall: Only a handful of AZD1222 recipients, several in all, had baseline seropositivity. Reports indicate that nearly half of spike-specific TCRs are directed at unmutated variant regions.

Repertoires were generated with immunoSEQ multiplex PCR, while TCRdb's copy carries only in-frame clones and drops some. Among some 110,000 clones listed, 88% were seen once. The CDR3 extends over 16 amino acids. CDR1 and CDR2 (germline): LNHDA, SQIVND (reference sequence). Losses at the gene ends were 1 base for V and 5 bases for J; bases not matched to a gene: 10. The chain links TRBV19 to TRBJ2-5; 7 bases map to TRBD1. The starting material was peripheral blood, obtained on day 0 of AZD1222 vaccination. The receptor was derived from an adult in good health. The CDR3 reads CASSIVDLGRGETQYF. The CDR3 DNA sequence: TGTGCCAGTAGTATAGTCGATTTGGGCAGGGGGGAGACCCAGTACTTC.